This entry features one TCR beta chain sequence. The antigen remains undetermined. Germline values: CDR1 MGHRA, CDR2 YSYEKL. The CDR3 has 13 amino acids. This entry belongs to a study of blood T cells in healthy people across ages. Whole-study findings and limits: Expanded clonotype changes were possibly confounded by unknown donor CMV status. With age, beta diversity per million T cells declined roughly linearly, significantly by approximately 40.

Peripheral blood, roughly 9.1 milliliters per donor, was collected. Primers used in a second PCR of roughly 6 to 11 cycles were a sample-barcoded 5' primer and a J-beta primer mix. TCRdb recomputed calls from the 5' RACE reads with MiXCR, one row per CDR3 protein. The data contain 1.2 million to 1.5 million distinct CDR3 sequences, around 55% of them seen just once; the ten biggest clones take up about 6.7%. J is TRBJ2-5 and V is TRBV4-1; D is uncertain. Gene TRBJ2-7 matches the end of the DNA better, so the J call may be wrong. Sample: blood. The clonotype comes from a man in his late teens or twenties in good health. CDR3 sequence: CASSLETNYEQYF. The DNA of the CDR3 is TGCGCCAGCAGCCTAGAGACCAACTACGAGCAGTACTTC.